Sequencing of this TCR beta chain was carried out in a study of T-cell memory formation after mild COVID-19. Study-level findings and limits: Balance between CD4 and CD8 was seen in clones contracting day 15 to 85, and a CD4+ lean was seen in later expanders. Pre-infection memory showed some responding clones, and this suggested that cross-reactive memory joined. Of the contracting clones, CD4+ ones lay mainly in CM and EM, and CD8+ ones in EMRA.

Concerning this clonotype: Its antigen is not identified.

Trimming at V came to 4 bases and at J to 1 base, leaving 7 bases not matched to a gene. Germline CDR1 is SGHNT and CDR2 is YYREEE (reference sequence). CDR3 size: 15 residues. TCRdb called the 5' RACE reads again in MiXCR, with one record for every CDR3 protein. The repertoire has around 450,000 distinct CDR3 sequences, 20% to 30% of them found once; the top ten carry 7% to 9.5%. The gene calls are TRBV5-4 and TRBJ1-2, with 7 bases fitting TRBD1. The clonotype comes from an adult woman who had mild COVID-19 (a few samples of this study predate the infection). Cell type and time point are not known. Sequenced sample: PBMCs or a T cell subset sorted from them (not recorded which). The CDR3: CASSPETGFNYGYTF. CDR3 DNA: TGTGCCAGCAGCCCAGAGACAGGGTTTAACTATGGCTACACCTTC.